The 4 T cell receptor beta chains below come from one sample, sequenced in a study of vaccination effects on CD4 cells after COVID-19. Culture lasted roughly 9 days before CD4+ T cell isolation. BNT162b2 vaccine or mRNA-1273 vaccine was given to participants in two doses. Assay used: immunoSEQ multiplex PCR; TCRdb lists only in-frame clones, some missing. The sample contains tens of thousands of clones, around 69% of which appear only once. Their antigens remain unidentified. Sequences were derived from CD4+ T cells from PBMCs cultured without peptide, sampled after COVID-19 vaccination. The receptors shown here come from a human donor who received a COVID-19 vaccine.

The rearrangement uses TRBV7-8 and TRBJ2-5; TRBD2 agrees at 11 bases. There are 14 residues in the CDR3. Germline V CDR1 and CDR2: SGHVS, FQNEAQ. V was pared by 5 bases and J by 4 bases, with 3 bases of the junction left unmatched. This CDR3 is CASSRSGGGETQYF. The CDR3 bases are TGTGCCAGCAGCCGTAGCGGGGGGGGAGAGACCCAGTACTTC. The full variable domain, its missing parts supplied by reference TRBV7-8 and TRBJ2-5, is GAGVSQSPRYKVAKRGQDVALRCDPISGHVSLFWYQQALGQGPEFLTYFQNEAQLDKSGLPSDRFFAERPEGSVSTLKIQRTQQEDSAVYLCASSRSGGGETQYFGPGTRLLVL.

The chain joins TRBV2 to TRBJ2-6; D is uncertain. V was trimmed by 2 bases and J by 3 bases, leaving 8 bases between them. The CDR3 loop spans 15 amino acids. Germline V gives CDR1 SNHLY, CDR2 FYNNEI. CDR3 nucleotide sequence: TGTGCCAGCAGTGAACGGCTTTTTGGGGCCAACGTCCTGACTTTC. This gives the protein CASSERLFGANVLTF.

The chain is built from TRBV18 and TRBJ1-4; D unresolved. The V gene lost 3 bases and the J gene lost 2 bases, with 13 bases spanning the gap. The CDR3 spans 16 residues. Looked up from germline, CDR1 is KGHSH and CDR2 is LQKENI. The CDR3 DNA is TGTGCCAGCTCACCCGTGGGGTTCGGGACTAATGAAAAACTGTTTTTT. It translates to CASSPVGFGTNEKLFF.

This chain connects TRBV18 to TRBJ2-2; D possibly corresponds to TRBD1 (5 bases). The CDR3 spans 16 residues. Germline assignment: CDR1 KGHSH and CDR2 LQKENI. V was shortened by 5 bases and J by 0 bases, with 13 bases between the two germline ends. As DNA, the CDR3 is TGTGCCAGCTCAAGAGACAGAAACTCGAACACCGGGGAGCTGTTTTTT. Its protein product is CASSRDRNSNTGELFF.